The 28 T cell receptor beta chains presented below share a single source sample, sequenced in a study of beta chain features in type 1 diabetes. cDNA synthesis used the whole RNA isolate, giving expressed TCRB sequences. Sequencing was performed with immunoSEQ multiplex PCR; in TCRdb, only in-frame clones are kept and a portion is missing. The sample includes under 400,000 clones, about 12% of them seen just once. The sample comprised naive CD4+ T cells from blood. These receptors were obtained from a man aged 18-30 years in good health.

V is TRBV29-1 and J is TRBJ1-1, with TRBD1 matching 7 bases. The germline V gene encodes CDR1 SQVTM and CDR2 ANQGSEA. The CDR3 totals 17 residues. The V gene end was trimmed by 8 bases and the J gene end by 0 bases; junction bases not matched to a gene: 18. CDR3 region: CSTNRQGGNHMNTEAFF. The DNA of the CDR3 is TGCAGCACAAATCGACAGGGTGGGAACCATATGAACACTGAAGCTTTCTTT.

This clone was recorded a few times. This rearrangement joins TRBV19 to TRBJ1-5; maybe TRBD1 (6 bases). The CDR3 is made up of 18 amino acids. Per germline, CDR1 LNHDA and CDR2 SQIVND (reference sequence). The V end was cut by 0 bases, the J end by 4 bases, with 19 bases between. In DNA, the CDR3 is TGTGCCAGTAGTATAGATCTATTTCAGGGACACGCAAATCAGCCCCAGCATTTT. Translated: CASSIDLFQGHANQPQHF.

Only a few counts were recorded for this clone. This chain uses TRBV5-4 with TRBJ2-2; D possibly corresponds to TRBD2 (8 bases). V lost 6 bases and J 0 bases, leaving 18 bases between the germline ends. Germline V gene data show CDR1 as SGHNT and CDR2 as YYREEE (reference sequence). The CDR3 extends over 17 amino acids. DNA of the CDR3: TGTGCCAGCACCCGGGGGGGGACAGCCGCGAACACCGGGGAGCTGTTTTTT. It codes for CASTRGGTAANTGELFF. Supplemented by reference TRBV5-4 and TRBJ2-2, the full variable domain reads ETGVTQSPTHLIKTRGQQVTLRCSSQSGHNTVSWYQQALGQGPQFIFQYYREEENGRGNFPPRFSGLQFPNYSSELNVNALELDDSALYLCASTRGGTAANTGELFFGEGSRLTVL.

This chain uses TRBV7-9 with TRBJ1-4; unclear D gene. Germline V gives CDR1 SEHNR, CDR2 FQNEAQ (reference sequence). Trimming left V 5 bases short and J 2 bases short, with 12 bases between. This CDR3 contains 15 residues. As DNA, the CDR3 is TGTGCCAGCAGCCCCCCTAAAGAGACTAATGAAAAACTGTTTTTT. This sequence encodes CASSPPKETNEKLFF.

The V call is TRBV27, the J call TRBJ2-1; unclear D gene. This CDR3 spans 13 amino acids. V was pared by 6 bases and J by 3 bases, with 9 bases between. Germline CDR1 is MNHEY and CDR2 is SMNVEV (reference sequence). The CDR3 bases are TGTGCCAGCAGCCCCGCCGGCTACAATGAGCAGTTCTTC. Its protein product is CASSPAGYNEQFF.

The chain combines TRBV9 with TRBJ2-5; 11 bases agree with TRBD2. The CDR3 is made up of 16 amino acids. V lost 1 base and J lost 4; bases outside the gene matches: 6. Germline lookup yields CDR1 SGDLS and CDR2 YYNGEE. The CDR3 bases are TGTGCCAGCAGCGTAAATTTAGCGGGAGGGGTAGAGACCCAGTACTTC. Amino acid sequence: CASSVNLAGGVETQYF.

The gene calls are TRBV7-2 and TRBJ2-3, with TRBD1 matching 7 bases. The CDR3 covers 15 residues. J was trimmed by 2 bases and V by 6 bases; bases with no gene match: 8. Germline V gene data show CDR1 as SGHTA and CDR2 as FQGNSA. The CDR3 DNA is TGTGCCAGCAGGACATTGACAGGGCTCACAGATACGCAGTATTTT. Translating it yields CASRTLTGLTDTQYF. Together with reference TRBV7-2 and TRBJ2-3, the CDR3 gives the full variable domain: GAGVSQSPSNKVTEKGKDVELRCDPISGHTALYWYRQSLGQGLEFLIYFQGNSAPDKSGLPSDRFSAERTGGSVSTLTIQRTQQEDSAVYLCASRTLTGLTDTQYFGPGTRLTVL.

There are a few counts of this clone. This chain links TRBV9 with TRBJ2-2, with D possibly TRBD1 on 5 matching bases. This CDR3 contains 13 residues. V lost 5 bases, J lost 3 bases, and 8 bases lay in between. Germline CDR1 is SGDLS and CDR2 is YYNGEE. CDR3 region: CASRLQDTGELFF. The CDR3 DNA sequence: TGTGCCAGCAGGCTACAGGACACCGGGGAGCTGTTTTTT.

This clone was recorded a few times. The chain employs TRBV19 and TRBJ1-2; weak D call: TRBD1 (5 bases). This CDR3 has 13 amino acids. CDR1 LNHDA and CDR2 SQIVND come from the germline V gene (reference sequence). V was shortened by 5 bases and J by 2 bases, with 9 bases between the two germline ends. DNA of the CDR3: TGTGCCAGTAGTGGCGGGGGAAACTATGGCTACACCTTC. Protein sequence: CASSGGGNYGYTF. The variable domain in full, completed from reference TRBV19 and TRBJ1-2, reads DGGITQSPKYLFRKEGQNVTLSCEQNLNHDAMYWYRQDPGQGLRLIYYSQIVNDFQKGDIAEGYSVSREKKESFPLTVTSAQKNPTAFYLCASSGGGNYGYTFGSGTRLTVV.

This chain joins TRBV7-2 and TRBJ2-1, with D maybe TRBD2 (5 bases). Trimming removed 0 bases at V and 3 bases at J, with 9 bases between. This CDR3 spans 15 amino acids. CDR1 and CDR2 from the germline V gene are SGHTA and FQGNSA. The CDR3 region has the DNA TGTGCCAGCAGCTTAGCGGGAGTTGACTACAATGAGCAGTTCTTC. It yields the protein CASSLAGVDYNEQFF.

The rearrangement links TRBV7-2 to TRBJ2-6, with a possible D match to TRBD2 (5 bases). Germline CDR1 SGHTA, CDR2 FQGNSA. There are 17 residues in the CDR3. The V gene lost 5 bases and the J gene lost 0 bases, with 14 bases spanning the gap. The CDR3 DNA reads as TGTGCCAGCAGCAATATGGACTGGACCTCTGGGGCCAACGTCCTGACTTTC. This sequence encodes CASSNMDWTSGANVLTF.

The V gene is TRBV28, the J gene TRBJ2-3; the D gene is possibly TRBD2 (5 bases). The V end was cut by 5 bases, the J end by 8 bases, with 23 bases between. This CDR3 comprises 16 residues. The germline V gene encodes CDR1 MDHEN and CDR2 SYDVKM. The CDR3 nucleotides are TGTGCCAGCAGTCTCCAAGGCCCCGGGATGACCTCTACGCAGTATTTT. Protein: CASSLQGPGMTSTQYF.

In its sample, this clone was seen a few times. The chain carries TRBV4-3 and TRBJ2-3, with 8 bases matching TRBD2. V trimming: 0 bases; J trimming: 14 bases; junction bases outside the gene matches: 7. The CDR3 extends over 13 amino acids. Germline assignment: CDR1 LGHNA and CDR2 YSLEER. The CDR3 bases are TGCGCCAGCAGCCAAGAGTTAGCGGGAACACGGTATTTT. Amino acids: CASSQELAGTRYF.

This clone was recorded a few times. The chain carries TRBV18 and TRBJ1-6; 8 positions agree with TRBD1. The J segment lost 7 bases and the V segment lost 2 bases, leaving 10 bases of the junction unmatched. Germline-derived CDR1 and CDR2 are KGHSH and LQKENI. This CDR3 has 17 residues. The CDR3: CASSPSTPGQGNSPLHF. CDR3 coding DNA: TGTGCCAGCTCACCAAGTACCCCCGGACAGGGAAATTCACCCCTCCACTTT.

This chain uses TRBV4-2 with TRBJ2-1, with 9 bases matching TRBD1. Germline values: CDR1 LGHNA, CDR2 YNFKEQ. This CDR3 is built from 17 residues. The V and J ends lost 1 base and 3 bases, in that order; junction bases with no gene match: 7. CDR3 sequence reads: CASSQGVWGQGYNEQFF. CDR3 sequence (DNA): TGTGCCAGCAGCCAAGGCGTCTGGGGACAGGGCTACAATGAGCAGTTCTTC.

The chain links TRBV7-2 to TRBJ2-3; 11 bases align to TRBD2. Germline trimming cut 5 bases from V and 0 bases from J; bases unmatched to any gene: 4. This CDR3 contains 16 residues. Per the germline V gene, CDR1 is SGHTA and CDR2 is FQGNSA. CDR3 region: CASSRLAGGSTDTQYF. In DNA, the CDR3 is TGTGCCAGCAGCAGGCTAGCGGGGGGAAGCACAGATACGCAGTATTTT.

The genes are TRBV11-2 and TRBJ2-5; TRBD2 matches at 9 bases. Trimming removed 6 bases from V and 5 bases from J; junction bases left unmatched: 13. Germline assignment: CDR1 SGHAT and CDR2 FQNNGV. This CDR3 has 16 amino acids. In DNA form, the CDR3 reads TGTGCCAGCAGGCCCCTCCTAGCGGGGTCTAAGGAGACCCAGTACTTC. Encoded protein: CASRPLLAGSKETQYF.

The chain has TRBV27 and TRBJ2-3, with D possibly being TRBD2 (6 bases). Per germline, CDR1 MNHEY and CDR2 SMNVEV (reference sequence). V was trimmed by 3 bases and J by 4 bases, leaving 17 bases between them. The CDR3 has 16 residues. The CDR3, as DNA: TGTGCCAGCAGTTTCCACCCCCGGGGGAGTGCAGATACGCAGTATTTT. Translating it yields CASSFHPRGSADTQYF.

This chain links TRBV19 with TRBJ2-3, with 13 bases aligning to TRBD2. CDR1 LNHDA and CDR2 SQIVND come from the germline V gene (reference sequence). This CDR3 comprises 15 residues. J gave up 8 bases and V 5 bases, and 7 bases lay outside the gene matches. This CDR3 is CASSPGLAGVGTQYF. CDR3 DNA: TGTGCCAGTAGTCCCGGACTAGCGGGAGTGGGTACGCAGTATTTT.

This clone was seen more than once but under ten times. The rearrangement links TRBV2 to TRBJ2-6; D is unresolved. Germline CDR1 reads SNHLY; CDR2 reads FYNNEI. With 8 bases removed from V and 2 bases from J, the gap between germline ends came to 7 bases. The CDR3 runs to 13 residues. The CDR3 here is CASRDPGANVLTF. For the CDR3, the DNA is TGTGCCAGCCGCGATCCTGGGGCCAACGTCCTGACTTTC.

This clone occurred a few times. This chain uses TRBV5-8 with TRBJ1-2; D is possibly TRBD1 (6 bases). The germline gives CDR1 SGHTS, CDR2 YDEGEE. Trimming stripped 6 bases from V and 0 bases from J, with 24 bases between. The CDR3 is made up of 18 amino acids. The chain's CDR3 is CASTINWGRGPANYGYTF. CDR3 DNA: TGTGCCAGCACTATAAACTGGGGCAGGGGACCTGCTAACTATGGCTACACCTTC.

This clone was seen a few times. The chain joins TRBV5-1 to TRBJ2-6; possibly TRBD2 for D (6 bases). V lost 1 base, J lost 0 bases, and 11 bases lay in between. Per germline, CDR1 SGHRS and CDR2 YFSETQ. The CDR3 runs 17 residues. CDR3 in DNA: TGCGCCAGCAGCTTGATGGAGGGCGGCTCTGGGGCCAACGTCCTGACTTTC. Amino acids: CASSLMEGGSGANVLTF.

V and J are TRBV30 and TRBJ1-5, with D possibly being TRBD1 (5 bases). V lost 5 bases to trimming and J lost 4 bases, with 15 bases between them. The length of the CDR3 is 14 residues. Germline loops: CDR1 GTSNPN, CDR2 SVGIG (reference sequence). CDR3 nucleotides: TGTGCCTGGCAGACAGAAAGCCTGAATCAGCCCCAGCATTTT. Translation gives CAWQTESLNQPQHF.

The chain carries TRBV29-1 and TRBJ2-2; the D gene is possibly TRBD2 (5 bases). The CDR3 runs 13 residues. CDR1 is SQVTM, CDR2 ANQGSEA, per germline. V gave up 7 bases and J gave up 2 bases, with 11 bases separating them. CDR3 loop: CSASRENTGELFF. The CDR3 DNA sequence: TGCAGCGCATCACGGGAAAACACCGGGGAGCTGTTTTTT.

This clone has just a few counts. This chain connects TRBV18 to TRBJ1-5, with 8 bases identical to TRBD1. This CDR3 has 15 residues. The germline V gene encodes CDR1 KGHSH and CDR2 LQKENI. The V segment lost 5 bases and the J segment 2 bases; nucleotides outside the gene matches: 5. DNA for the CDR3: TGTGCCAGCTCAGAAGGACAGGGTGGCAATCAGCCCCAGCATTTT. Residues: CASSEGQGGNQPQHF.

The chain employs TRBV7-2 and TRBJ2-3, with 7 bases aligning to TRBD2. V was clipped by 1 base and J by 1 base; unmatched bases: 5. The V gene's germline CDR1 is SGHTA and CDR2 FQGNSA. This CDR3 is built from 16 residues. Here the CDR3 reads CASSLVLAEGTDTQYF. The DNA for the CDR3 is TGTGCCAGCAGCTTAGTTCTAGCGGAGGGCACAGATACGCAGTATTTT.

This clone turned up a few times. Other DNA sequences in the same sample also yield this CDR3. The gene calls are TRBV11-3 and TRBJ2-1, with TRBD2 identical over 11 bases. J gave up 2 bases and V 1 base, and 1 base lay outside the gene matches. Germline loops: CDR1 SGHNT, CDR2 YENEEA. This CDR3 is 16 amino acids long. The CDR3 region has the DNA TGTGCCAGCAGCTTAGGACTAGCGGGGACCTACAATGAGCAGTTCTTC. Residues: CASSLGLAGTYNEQFF.

This clone occurred a few times. V and J are TRBV29-1 and TRBJ1-4, with D perhaps TRBD1 (5 bases). This CDR3 is 12 amino acids long. The V end lost 5 bases, the J end lost 7 bases, and 11 bases lay between the germline ends. Germline V gene data show CDR1 as SQVTM and CDR2 as ANQGSEA. The CDR3 reads CSVKGNGEKLFF. The CDR3 nucleotides are TGCAGCGTTAAGGGGAATGGTGAAAAACTGTTTTTT.